This T cell receptor beta chain was identified during a study of T-cell reconstitution after alpha-beta-depleted transplantation in children. This clonotype was detected many times. Antigen: not known. J was trimmed by 3 bases and V by 6 bases; bases with no gene match: 6. Germline V CDR1 and CDR2: SGHRS, YFSETQ. This CDR3 region has 13 residues. Study-level results: Newly produced T cells mostly accounted for T-cell counts and diversity one year post-transplant. Alpha-beta T cells about two months after transplant reportedly derived from several hundred expanded graft clones. High day-60 TCRbeta diversity in some patients came from surviving recipient T cells and thymic progenitors.

Unique molecular identifiers were incorporated during preparation of the TCRbeta library. Using its own MiXCR run on the PCR reads, TCRdb lists one record per CDR3 protein. In the table there are over 200,000 distinct CDR3 sequences, roughly 8.3% of which are singletons. The TCR was taken from a male patient aged 2 to 10 who had a stem cell transplant for acute myeloid leukemia, so the T cells may come from the graft donor. The specimen was PBMCs, mostly from graft donor cells, collected 360 days after TCRalphabeta/CD19-depleted stem cell transplant. The gene calls are TRBV5-1 and TRBJ2-7, with 7 positions matching TRBD1. CDR3 residues: CASTRQGHYEQYV. Here the CDR3 DNA reads TGCGCCAGCACCCGACAGGGACACTACGAGCAGTACGTC.